This T cell receptor beta chain was profiled in a study of CD8 T cells in ankylosing spondylitis. This clonotype was recorded many times. Germline-derived CDR1 and CDR2 are MGHRA and YSYEKL. This CDR3 is 17 amino acids long. The V gene end was trimmed by 4 bases and the J gene end by 3 bases; junction bases not matched to a gene: 9. A single record per CDR3 protein comes from TCRdb applying MiXCR to the 5' RACE reads. The sample has more than 150,000 distinct CDR3 sequences, roughly 13% seen once; the top ten hold more than 15%. The chain employs TRBV4-1 and TRBJ2-7; 13 positions match TRBD2. What was sequenced was blood, either unsorted or a sorted T cell fraction (not recorded which). The clonotype originates from a male donor with ankylosing spondylitis or in good health (not recorded which). The CDR3 spells CASSLSGTSGAYYEQYF. The CDR3, as DNA: TGCGCCAGCAGCCTGTCCGGGACTAGCGGGGCGTACTACGAGCAGTACTTC.